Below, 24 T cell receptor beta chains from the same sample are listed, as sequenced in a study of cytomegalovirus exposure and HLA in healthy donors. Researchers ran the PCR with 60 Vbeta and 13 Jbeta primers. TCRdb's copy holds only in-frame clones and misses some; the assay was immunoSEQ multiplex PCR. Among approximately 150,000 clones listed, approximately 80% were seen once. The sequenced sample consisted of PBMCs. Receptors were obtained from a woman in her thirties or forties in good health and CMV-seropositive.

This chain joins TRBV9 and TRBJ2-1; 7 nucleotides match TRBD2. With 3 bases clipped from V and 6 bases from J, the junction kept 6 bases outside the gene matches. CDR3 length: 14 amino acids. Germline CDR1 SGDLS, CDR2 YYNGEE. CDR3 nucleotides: TGTGCCAGCAGCGGACAGCTAGCGGCCAATGAGCAGTTCTTC. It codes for CASSGQLAANEQFF.

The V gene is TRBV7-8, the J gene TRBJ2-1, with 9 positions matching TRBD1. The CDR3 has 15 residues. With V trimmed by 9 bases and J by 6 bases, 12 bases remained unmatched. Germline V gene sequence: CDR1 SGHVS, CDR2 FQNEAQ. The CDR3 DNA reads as TGTGCCAGTAACCCGATAGGGACAGGGACCAATGAGCAGTTCTTC. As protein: CASNPIGTGTNEQFF. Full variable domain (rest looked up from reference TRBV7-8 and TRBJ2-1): GAGVSQSPRYKVAKRGQDVALRCDPISGHVSLFWYQQALGQGPEFLTYFQNEAQLDKSGLPSDRFFAERPEGSVSTLKIQRTQQEDSAVYLCASNPIGTGTNEQFFGPGTRLTVL.

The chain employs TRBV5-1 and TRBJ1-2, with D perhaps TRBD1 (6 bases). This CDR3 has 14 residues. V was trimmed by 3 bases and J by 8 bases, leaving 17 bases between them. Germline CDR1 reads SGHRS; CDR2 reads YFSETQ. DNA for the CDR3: TGCGCCAGCAGCTCCGCAGGGGCACGGGGAGGCTACACCTTC. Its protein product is CASSSAGARGGYTF.

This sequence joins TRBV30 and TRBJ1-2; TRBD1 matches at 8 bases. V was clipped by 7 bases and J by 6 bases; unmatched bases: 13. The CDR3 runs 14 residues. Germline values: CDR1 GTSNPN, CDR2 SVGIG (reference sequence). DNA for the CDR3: TGTGCCTTCTTTTCCGGACAGGGTATCGATGGCTACACCTTC. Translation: CAFFSGQGIDGYTF.

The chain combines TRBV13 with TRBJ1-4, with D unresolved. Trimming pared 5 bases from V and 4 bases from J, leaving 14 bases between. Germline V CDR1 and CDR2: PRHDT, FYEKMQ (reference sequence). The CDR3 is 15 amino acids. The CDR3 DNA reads TGTGCCAGCAGCCAACCCGGGGAAGGTAATGAAAAACTGTTTTTT. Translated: CASSQPGEGNEKLFF.

The CDR3 nucleotides read TGTGCCAGCAGCCCGCGGGGGACAGGCACCATATATTTT. Its translation is CASSPRGTGTIYF. This chain uses TRBV7-6 with TRBJ1-3; TRBD1 matches at 8 bases. Germline-derived CDR1 and CDR2 are SGHVS and FNYEAQ. Trimming removed 5 bases from V and 9 bases from J; junction bases left unmatched: 6. The CDR3 loop spans 13 amino acids.

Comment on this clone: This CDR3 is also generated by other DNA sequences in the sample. The CDR3 nucleotides read TGTGCCAGTCGCCCTGGGGGTCACAGGGGTAGTGGCGGCTACACCTTC. Translation: CASRPGGHRGSGGYTF. V and J are TRBV19 and TRBJ1-2, with 7 bases lining up with TRBD1. Germline V gene data show CDR1 as LNHDA and CDR2 as SQIVND (reference sequence). The J segment lost 8 bases and the V segment lost 8 bases, leaving 20 bases of the junction unmatched. The CDR3 is made up of 16 amino acids.

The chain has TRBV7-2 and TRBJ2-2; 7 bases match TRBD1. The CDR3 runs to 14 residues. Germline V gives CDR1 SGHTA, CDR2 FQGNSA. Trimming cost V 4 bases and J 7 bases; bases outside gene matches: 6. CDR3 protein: CASSSQGGLGELFF. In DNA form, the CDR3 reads TGTGCCAGCAGCTCCCAAGGGGGCCTCGGGGAGCTGTTTTTT.

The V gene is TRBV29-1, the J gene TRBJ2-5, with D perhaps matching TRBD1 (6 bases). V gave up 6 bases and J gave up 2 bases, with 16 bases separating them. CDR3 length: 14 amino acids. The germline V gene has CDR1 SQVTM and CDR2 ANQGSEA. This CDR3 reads CSVSLGAAQETQYF. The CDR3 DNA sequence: TGCAGCGTCTCACTGGGGGCGGCGCAAGAGACCCAGTACTTC. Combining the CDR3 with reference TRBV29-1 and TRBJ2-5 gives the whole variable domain SAVISQKPSRDICQRGTSLTIQCQVDSQVTMMFWYRQQPGQSLTLIATANQGSEATYESGFVIDKFPISRPNLTFSTLTVSNMSPEDSSIYLCSVSLGAAQETQYFGPGTRLLVL.

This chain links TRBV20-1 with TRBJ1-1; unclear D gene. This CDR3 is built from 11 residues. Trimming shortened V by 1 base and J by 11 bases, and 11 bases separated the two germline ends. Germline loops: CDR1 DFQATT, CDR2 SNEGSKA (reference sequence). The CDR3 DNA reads TGCAGTGCTAGAGGAATAGGGAGTGCTTTCTTT. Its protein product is CSARGIGSAFF.

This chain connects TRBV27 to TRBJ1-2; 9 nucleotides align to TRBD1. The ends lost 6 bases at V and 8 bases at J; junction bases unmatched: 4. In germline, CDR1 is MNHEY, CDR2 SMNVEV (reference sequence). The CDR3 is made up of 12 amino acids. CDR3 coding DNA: TGTGCCAGCAGAACAGGGGGCGGAGGCTACACCTTC. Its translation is CASRTGGGGYTF.

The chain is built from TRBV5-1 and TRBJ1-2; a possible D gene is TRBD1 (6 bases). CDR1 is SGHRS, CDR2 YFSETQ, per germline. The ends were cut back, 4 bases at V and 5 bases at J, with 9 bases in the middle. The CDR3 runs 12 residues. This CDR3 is CASSPQGYGYTF. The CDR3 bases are TGCGCCAGCAGCCCGCAGGGGTATGGCTACACCTTC.

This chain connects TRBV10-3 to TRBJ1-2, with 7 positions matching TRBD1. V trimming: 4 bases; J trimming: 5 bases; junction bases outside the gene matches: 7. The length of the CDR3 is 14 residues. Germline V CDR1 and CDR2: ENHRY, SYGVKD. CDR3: CAISAPGTAYGYTF. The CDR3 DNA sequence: TGTGCCATCAGTGCTCCCGGGACAGCATATGGCTACACCTTC.

CDR3 amino acids: CASSIVGLANEQYF. In nucleotides, the CDR3 is TGTGCCAGTAGTATAGTGGGTCTAGCGAACGAGCAGTACTTC. V gene TRBV19 combines with J gene TRBJ2-7; D perhaps matches TRBD2 (6 bases). The CDR3 contains 14 residues. Germline values: CDR1 LNHDA, CDR2 SQIVND (reference sequence). V was trimmed by 1 base and J by 5 bases, leaving 12 bases between them.

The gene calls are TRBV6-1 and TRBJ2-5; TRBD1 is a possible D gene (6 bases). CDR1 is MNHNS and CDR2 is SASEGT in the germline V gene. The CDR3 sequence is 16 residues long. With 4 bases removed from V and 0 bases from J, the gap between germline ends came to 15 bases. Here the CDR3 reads CASSGGRSGYQETQYF. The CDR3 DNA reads TGTGCCAGCAGTGGGGGGCGATCGGGGTACCAAGAGACCCAGTACTTC.

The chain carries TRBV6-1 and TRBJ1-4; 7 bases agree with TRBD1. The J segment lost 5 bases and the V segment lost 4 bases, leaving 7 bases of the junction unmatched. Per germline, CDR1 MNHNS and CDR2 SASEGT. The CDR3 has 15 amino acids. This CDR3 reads CASSGWTGANEKLFF. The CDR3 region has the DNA TGTGCCAGCAGTGGCTGGACAGGAGCAAATGAAAAACTGTTTTTT.

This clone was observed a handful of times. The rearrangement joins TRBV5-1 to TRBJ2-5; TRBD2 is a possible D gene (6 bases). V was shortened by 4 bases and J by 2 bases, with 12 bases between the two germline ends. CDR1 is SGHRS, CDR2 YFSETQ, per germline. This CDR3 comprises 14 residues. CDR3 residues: CASSPAGGQETQYF. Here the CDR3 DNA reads TGCGCCAGCAGCCCAGCCGGGGGACAAGAGACCCAGTACTTC. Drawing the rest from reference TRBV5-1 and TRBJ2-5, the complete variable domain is KAGVTQTPRYLIKTRGQQVTLSCSPISGHRSVSWYQQTPGQGLQFLFEYFSETQRNKGNFPGRFSGRQFSNSRSEMNVSTLELGDSALYLCASSPAGGQETQYFGPGTRLLVL.

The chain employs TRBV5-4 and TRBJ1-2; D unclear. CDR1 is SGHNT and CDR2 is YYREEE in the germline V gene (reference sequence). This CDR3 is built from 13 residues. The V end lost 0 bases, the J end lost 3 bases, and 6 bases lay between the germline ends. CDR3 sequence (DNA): TGTGCCAGCAGCTTGGGGCGGTACTATGGCTACACCTTC. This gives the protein CASSLGRYYGYTF.

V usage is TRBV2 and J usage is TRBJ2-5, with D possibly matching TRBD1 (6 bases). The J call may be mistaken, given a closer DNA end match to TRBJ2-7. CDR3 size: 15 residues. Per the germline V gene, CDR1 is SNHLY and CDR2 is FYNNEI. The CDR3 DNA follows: TGTGCCAGCAGTGAAGTGGGGGCAGGCACCTACGAGCAGTACTTC. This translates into CASSEVGAGTYEQYF.

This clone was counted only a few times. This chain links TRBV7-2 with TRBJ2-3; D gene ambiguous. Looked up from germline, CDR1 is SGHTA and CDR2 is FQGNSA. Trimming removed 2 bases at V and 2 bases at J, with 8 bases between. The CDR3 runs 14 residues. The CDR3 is CASSLLHITDTQYF. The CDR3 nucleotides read TGTGCCAGCAGCTTACTTCACATCACAGATACGCAGTATTTT.

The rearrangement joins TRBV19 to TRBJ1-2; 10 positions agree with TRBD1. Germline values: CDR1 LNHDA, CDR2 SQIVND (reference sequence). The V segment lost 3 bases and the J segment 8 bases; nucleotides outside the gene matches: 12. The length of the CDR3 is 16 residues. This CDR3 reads CASSIDRGPLLSGYTF. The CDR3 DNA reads TGTGCCAGTAGTATCGACAGGGGGCCCTTGTTAAGCGGCTACACCTTC.

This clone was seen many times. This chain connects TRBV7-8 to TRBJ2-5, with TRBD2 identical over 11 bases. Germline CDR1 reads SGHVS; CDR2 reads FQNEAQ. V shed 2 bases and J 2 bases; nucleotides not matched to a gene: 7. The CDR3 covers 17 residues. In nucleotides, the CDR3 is TGTGCCAGCAGCTTATCTAGCGGGAGGATACTTCAAGAGACCCAGTACTTC. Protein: CASSLSSGRILQETQYF.

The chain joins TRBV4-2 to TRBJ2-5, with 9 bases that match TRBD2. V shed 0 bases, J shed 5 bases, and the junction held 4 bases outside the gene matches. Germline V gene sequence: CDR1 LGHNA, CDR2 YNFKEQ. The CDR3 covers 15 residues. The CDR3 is CASSQELAGGETQYF. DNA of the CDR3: TGTGCCAGCAGCCAAGAACTTGCGGGGGGGGAGACCCAGTACTTC.

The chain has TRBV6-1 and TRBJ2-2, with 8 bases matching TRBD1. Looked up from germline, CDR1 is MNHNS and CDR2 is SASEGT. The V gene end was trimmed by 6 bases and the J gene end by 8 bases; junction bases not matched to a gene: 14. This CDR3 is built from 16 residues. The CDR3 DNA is TGTGCCAGCAGGGAAACAGGGGGTGCTCTCGGAGGGGAGCTGTTTTTT. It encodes CASRETGGALGGELFF.